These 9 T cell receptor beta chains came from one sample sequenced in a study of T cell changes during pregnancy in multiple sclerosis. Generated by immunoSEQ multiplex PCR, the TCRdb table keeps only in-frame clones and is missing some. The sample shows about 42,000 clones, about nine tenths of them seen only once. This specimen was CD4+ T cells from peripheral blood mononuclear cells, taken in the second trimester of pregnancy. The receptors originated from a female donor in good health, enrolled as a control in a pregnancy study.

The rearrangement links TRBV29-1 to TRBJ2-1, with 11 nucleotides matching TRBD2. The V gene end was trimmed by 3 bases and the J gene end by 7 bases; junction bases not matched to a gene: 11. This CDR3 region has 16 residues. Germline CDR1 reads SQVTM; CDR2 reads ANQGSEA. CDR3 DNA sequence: TGCAGCGTTGAGGGAGTAGCGGGAGGGCCTTGGAATGAGCAGTTCTTC. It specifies CSVEGVAGGPWNEQFF.

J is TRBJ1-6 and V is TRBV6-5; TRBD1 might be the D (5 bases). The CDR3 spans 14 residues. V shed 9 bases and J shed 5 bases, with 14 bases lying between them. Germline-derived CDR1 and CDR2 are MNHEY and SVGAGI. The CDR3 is CASQRGGHNSPLHF. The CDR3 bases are TGTGCCAGTCAACGGGGGGGTCATAATTCACCCCTCCACTTT.

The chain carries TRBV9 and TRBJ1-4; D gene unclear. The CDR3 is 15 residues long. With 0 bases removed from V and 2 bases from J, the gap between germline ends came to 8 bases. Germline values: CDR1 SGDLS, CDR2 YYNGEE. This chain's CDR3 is CASSVGGYTNEKLFF. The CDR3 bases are TGTGCCAGCAGCGTAGGCGGGTATACTAATGAAAAACTGTTTTTT.

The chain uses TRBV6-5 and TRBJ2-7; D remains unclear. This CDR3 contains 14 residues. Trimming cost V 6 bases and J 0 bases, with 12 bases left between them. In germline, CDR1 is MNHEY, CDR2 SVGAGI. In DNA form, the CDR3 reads TGTGCCAGCAGCCCGACATGGAACTCCTACGAGCAGTACTTC. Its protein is CASSPTWNSYEQYF.

CDR3: CASSYGPYREETQYF. The CDR3 bases are TGTGCCAGCAGTTACGGCCCCTACAGGGAAGAGACCCAGTACTTC. This chain connects TRBV6-5 to TRBJ2-5; possibly TRBD1 for D (6 bases). This CDR3 has 15 amino acids. The germline V gene has CDR1 MNHEY and CDR2 SVGAGI. V was cut by 2 bases and J by 3 bases, with 13 bases left in between.

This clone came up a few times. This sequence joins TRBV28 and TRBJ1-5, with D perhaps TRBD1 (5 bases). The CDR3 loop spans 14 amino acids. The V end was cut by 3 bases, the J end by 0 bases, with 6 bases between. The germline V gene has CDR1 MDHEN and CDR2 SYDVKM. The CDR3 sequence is CASSLGGSNQPQHF. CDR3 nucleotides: TGTGCCAGCAGTTTGGGGGGTAGCAATCAGCCCCAGCATTTT.

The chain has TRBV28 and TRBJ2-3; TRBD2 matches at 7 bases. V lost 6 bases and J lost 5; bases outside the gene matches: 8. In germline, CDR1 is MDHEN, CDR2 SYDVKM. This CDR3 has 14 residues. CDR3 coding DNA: TGTGCCAGCAGCCAGCCTAGCGGTGGAGATACGCAGTATTTT. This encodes CASSQPSGGDTQYF.

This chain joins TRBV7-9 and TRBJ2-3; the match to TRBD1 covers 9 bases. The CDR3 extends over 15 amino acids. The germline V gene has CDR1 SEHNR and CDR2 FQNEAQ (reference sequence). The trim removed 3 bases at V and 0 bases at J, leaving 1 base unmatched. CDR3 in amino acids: CASSFGQGSTDTQYF. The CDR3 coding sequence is TGTGCCAGCAGCTTTGGACAGGGGAGCACAGATACGCAGTATTTT.

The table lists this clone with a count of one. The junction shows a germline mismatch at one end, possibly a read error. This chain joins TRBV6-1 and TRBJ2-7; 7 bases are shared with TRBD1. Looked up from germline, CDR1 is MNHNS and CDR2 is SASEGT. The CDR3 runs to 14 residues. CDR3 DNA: TGTGCCAGCAGTGAAGGTGGGACAGTCGCGGTTTGGCGCTTC. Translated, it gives CASSEGGTVAVWRF.